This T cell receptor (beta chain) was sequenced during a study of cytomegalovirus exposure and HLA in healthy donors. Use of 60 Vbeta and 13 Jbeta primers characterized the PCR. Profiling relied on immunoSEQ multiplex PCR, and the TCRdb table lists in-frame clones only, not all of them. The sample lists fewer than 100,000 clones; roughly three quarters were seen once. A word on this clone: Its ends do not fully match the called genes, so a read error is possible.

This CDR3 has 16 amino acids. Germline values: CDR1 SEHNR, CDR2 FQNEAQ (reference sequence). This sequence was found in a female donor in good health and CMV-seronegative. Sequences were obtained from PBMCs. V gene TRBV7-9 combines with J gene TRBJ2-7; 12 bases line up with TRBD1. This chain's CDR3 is CSSSLAGTGGEGEQYF. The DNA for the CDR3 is TGTTCCAGCAGCTTAGCAGGGACAGGGGGCGAGGGCGAGCAGTACTTC. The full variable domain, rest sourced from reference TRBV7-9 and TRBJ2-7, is DTGVSQNPRHKITKRGQNVTFRCDPISEHNRLYWYRQTLGQGPEFLTYFQNEAQLEKSRLLSDRFSAERPKGSFSTLEIQRTEQGDSAMYLCSSSLAGTGGEGEQYFGPGTRLTVT.